Listed here is a single TCR beta chain. Trimming stripped 4 bases from V and 2 bases from J, with 12 bases between. Germline V gene data show CDR1 as MNHEY and CDR2 as SMNVEV (reference sequence). The CDR3 has 15 amino acids. This specimen belongs to a study of blood T cell repertoires in COVID-19. The method was immunoSEQ multiplex PCR; TCRdb's version includes in-frame clones alone and lacks a portion of them. The data hold under 300,000 clones, with roughly 80% observed a single time. The sequence was obtained from a middle-aged man who had recovered from COVID-19. The V and J genes are TRBV27 and TRBJ1-3; unclear D gene. Input material: PBMCs or T cells enriched from blood (not recorded which). The CDR3 spells CASSSFLGAGNTIYF. DNA of the CDR3: TGTGCCAGCAGTTCCTTCCTCGGAGCTGGAAACACCATATATTTT.